This TCR beta chain was captured by sequencing in a study of shared clonotypes between healthy human individuals. As to this clone: Its target is not known.

CDR3 size: 16 residues. The V gene end was trimmed by 10 bases and the J gene end by 5 bases; junction bases not matched to a gene: 18. Germline V gene lookup returns CDR1 SGHVS and CDR2 FNYEAQ. Study-wide points: Limitation of the genetic and exposure-history diversity represented came from the few donors.

Some clones are missing from TCRdb's copy, which holds only in-frame ones; the method was immunoSEQ multiplex PCR. The sample lists around 2.5 million clones; approximately 93% were seen once. This clonotype was sampled from a man aged 18 to 29 in good health. Some clones in this sample may be carry-over from other donors' samples. The chain is built from TRBV7-6 and TRBJ2-5, with 8 positions matching TRBD2. Sequencing was done on a sample of naive CD4+ T cells from PBMCs. Subset of the sample: CD45RA+ positively selected. The CDR3 DNA reads as TGTGCCACCGGCAACGCGGGGGGCGCTTCCTGGGAGACCCAGTACTTC. Protein product: CATGNAGGASWETQYF.